Following are 7 T cell receptor beta chains from one sample sequenced in a study of cytomegalovirus exposure and HLA in healthy donors. The PCR ran on 60 Vbeta and 13 Jbeta primers. TCRdb's copy holds only in-frame clones and misses some; the assay was immunoSEQ multiplex PCR. The sample includes 100,000 to 150,000 clones. Input material: PBMCs. Source of these receptors: a man in his forties or fifties in good health and CMV-seronegative.

V gene TRBV6-5 combines with J gene TRBJ2-1; the match to TRBD2 covers 7 bases. The CDR3 spans 14 residues. Per germline, CDR1 MNHEY and CDR2 SVGAGI. After removal of 6 bases from V and 2 bases from J, the junction contained 4 bases not matched to a gene. CDR3 DNA: TGTGCCAGCAGGGGTGGGGGGGCCTACAATGAGCAGTTCTTC. Protein sequence: CASRGGGAYNEQFF.

The chain uses TRBV2 and TRBJ1-2; TRBD1 aligns across 9 bases. Germline loops: CDR1 SNHLY, CDR2 FYNNEI. V shed 6 bases and J 3 bases; nucleotides not matched to a gene: 5. The CDR3 spans 14 residues. CDR3 protein: CASRPDRGYYGYTF. In nucleotides, the CDR3 is TGTGCCAGCAGACCTGACAGGGGGTACTATGGCTACACCTTC.

The chain links TRBV6-6 to TRBJ2-1; 9 bases map to TRBD1. V gave up 5 bases and J gave up 5 bases; unmatched junction bases: 7. CDR1 MNHNY and CDR2 SVGAGI come from the germline V gene (reference sequence). The CDR3 is 15 amino acids. This chain's CDR3 is CASSPGQGRNNEQFF. The CDR3, as DNA: TGTGCCAGCAGTCCGGGACAGGGAAGGAACAATGAGCAGTTCTTC.

This chain joins TRBV6-5 and TRBJ1-1; the D is unclear. Germline CDR1 reads MNHEY; CDR2 reads SVGAGI. V was clipped by 0 bases and J by 0 bases, with 11 bases between them. The CDR3 length is 16 residues. The CDR3 DNA follows: TGTGCCAGCAGTTACTCGAATCCTGCGTTGAACACTGAAGCTTTCTTT. This gives the protein CASSYSNPALNTEAFF.

The V and J genes are TRBV19 and TRBJ2-3, with D maybe TRBD2 (6 bases). The CDR3 runs 15 residues. In germline, CDR1 is LNHDA, CDR2 SQIVND (reference sequence). Trimming removed 7 bases from V and 2 bases from J, with 16 bases in between. The CDR3 DNA reads as TGTGCCAGTACTAAAGGGACTGTCCTCACAGATACGCAGTATTTT. Translation: CASTKGTVLTDTQYF.

The genes are TRBV2 and TRBJ2-3; D not resolved. Deletions cut 7 bases from V and 2 bases from J, with 4 bases between. This CDR3 is 11 amino acids long. CDR1 is SNHLY and CDR2 is FYNNEI in the germline V gene. The CDR3 DNA reads as TGTGCCAGCACCTCCACAGATACGCAGTATTTT. This encodes CASTSTDTQYF.

The chain has TRBV6-6 and TRBJ1-6; a weak D match, TRBD1 (6 bases). The germline CDR1 and CDR2 sequences are MNHNY and SVGAGI (reference sequence). The length of the CDR3 is 15 residues. Trimming removed 6 bases at V and 7 bases at J, with 16 bases between. CDR3 coding DNA: TGTGCCAGCAGACCCACGGGGGGGCGGAATTCACCCCTCCACTTT. Translation gives CASRPTGGRNSPLHF.